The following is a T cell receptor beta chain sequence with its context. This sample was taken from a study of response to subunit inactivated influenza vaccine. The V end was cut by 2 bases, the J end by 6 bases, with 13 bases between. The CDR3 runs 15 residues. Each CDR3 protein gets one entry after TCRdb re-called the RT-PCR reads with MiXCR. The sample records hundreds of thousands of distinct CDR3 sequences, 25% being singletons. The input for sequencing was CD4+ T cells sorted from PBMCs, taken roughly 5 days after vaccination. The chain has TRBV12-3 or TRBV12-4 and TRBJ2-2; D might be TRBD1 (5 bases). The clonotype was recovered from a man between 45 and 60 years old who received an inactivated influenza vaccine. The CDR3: CASSLWAGLAGELFF. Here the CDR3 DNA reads TGTGCCAGCAGTTTATGGGCAGGGTTGGCCGGGGAGCTGTTTTTT.